These T cell receptor beta chains were read from a single sample in a study of blood T cell repertoires in COVID-19. Assay used: immunoSEQ multiplex PCR; TCRdb lists only in-frame clones, some missing. The sample yields some 300,000 clones, about 90% seen once. Material for sequencing was PBMCs or T cells enriched from blood (not recorded which). The receptor source for this set is a woman in her 30s who had recovered from COVID-19. CDR3s include the opening cysteine and the closing phenylalanine or tryptophan. A D gene is named only where the DNA matches it firmly. Clone size is not always given. Where it is, it says once, few, many or a class for expanded clones.

TRBJ2-1,-,TRBV18,TRBD1,TGTGCCAGCTCCGTACAGGGGGCTGGGAATGAGCAGTTCTTC,CASSVQGAGNEQFF
TRBJ2-2,-,TRBV5-3,TRBD2,TGTGCCAGAAGCTTGTGTCCGGGAGGAAACACCGGGGAGCTGTTTTTT,CARSLCPGGNTGELFF
TRBJ1-5,-,TRBV3-1/TRBV3-2,TRBD1,TGTGCCAGCAGCCACAGGGGGCAGCCCCAGCATTTT,CASSHRGQPQHF
TRBJ1-1,-,TRBV6-1,-,TGTGCCAGCAGTGAAGGGGGCTGGGCTGAAGCTTTCTTT,CASSEGGWAEAFF
TRBJ1-6,-,TRBV28,-,TGTGCCAGCTCGGCAGCCCGGGTTGATTCACCCCTCCACTTT,CASSAARVDSPLHF
TRBJ1-6,-,TRBV12-3/TRBV12-4,TRBD1,TGTGCCAGCAGTTCCCAGGGGGGTTCACCCCTCCACTTT,CASSSQGGSPLHF
TRBJ2-2,-,TRBV18,-,TGTGCCAGCTCAAGCGGCTTGAACACCGGGGAGCTGTTTTTT,CASSSGLNTGELFF
TRBJ1-1,-,TRBV28,-,TGTGCCAGCAGTTTACCAGGTAACACTGAAGCTTTCTTT,CASSLPGNTEAFF
TRBJ2-7,-,TRBV21-1,-,TGTGCCCTGTGGGAGCTAGCATCCGAGCAGTACTTC,CALWELASEQYF
TRBJ2-5,-,TRBV28,TRBD2,TGTGCCAGCAGTTCAAGCGGGGGGGCCGGGGAGACCCAGTACTTC,CASSSSGGAGETQYF
TRBJ2-1,-,TRBV10-3,-,TGTGCCATCAGTGAGTCGGGTCTAGCAGAGGAGCAGTTCTTC,CAISESGLAEEQFF
TRBJ2-1,once,TRBV5-1,-,TGCGCCAGCAGCTCGCAGGGATTTGGGTCCTACAATGAGCAGTTCTTC,CASSSQGFGSYNEQFF
TRBJ2-2,-,TRBV15,-,TGTGCCACCAGCAGAGGGACAGCGAACACCGGGGAGCTGTTTTTT,CATSRGTANTGELFF
TRBJ1-6,-,TRBV18,TRBD1,TGTGCCAGCTCACCGACACAGGGGGAGGATTCACCCCTCCACTTT,CASSPTQGEDSPLHF
TRBJ1-2,once,TRBV19,TRBD1,TGTGCCAGTACCCCGGGACAGGGTGGGATCGACTATGGCTACACCTTC,CASTPGQGGIDYGYTF
TRBJ1-4,-,TRBV30,-,TGTGCCTGGAGCCCGAGGAGGGGTAATGAAAAACTGTTTTTT,CAWSPRRGNEKLFF
TRBJ1-2,-,TRBV19,-,TGTGCCAGTAGTCCGGAGGGACCGTCCTATGGCTACACCTTC,CASSPEGPSYGYTF
TRBJ1-6,-,TRBV10-3,TRBD1,TGTGCCATCAGAGTAGACAGGGCTTCACCCCTCCACTTT,CAIRVDRASPLHF
TRBJ1-5,many,TRBV5-4,-,TGTGCCAGCAGCTTGGAGGGAGGGCCCCAGCATTTT,CASSLEGGPQHF